The present T cell receptor (beta chain) was sequenced within a study of vaccination and CD4 T cells after COVID-19. Study details: Recovered-phase convalescent patients showed SARS-CoV-2 positivity by nasal swab PCR; nine were mild, one severe. Collection of post-vaccine samples followed dose two by a median about 75 days, spanning a range of 14 to 241.

Treatment indicated: roughly ten-day PBMC culture with coronavirus spike peptide pools or control peptides (ViraFEST assay). Peptide pool stimulation in ViraFEST expanded antigen-specific T cells, whose TCRs were then sequenced. Regarding this clonotype: No antigen is known for it.

The length of the CDR3 is 14 residues. In germline, CDR1 is SGHRS, CDR2 YFSETQ. Trimming took off 1 base at V and 6 bases at J, with 8 bases between the two ends. Study-level findings and limits: Apart from involving relatively few convalescent patients, the work omitted early post-infection timepoints.

Cultured CD4+ T cell DNA underwent sequencing with the Oncomine TCR Beta short-read assay. TCRdb reprocessed the PCR reads with MiXCR, giving one entry per CDR3 protein. This table has some 13,000 distinct CDR3 sequences, roughly half appearing once. The specimen sequenced was CD4+ T cells from blood, cultured in vitro. This TCR was sampled from a human donor who had recovered from COVID-19. This sequence joins TRBV5-1 and TRBJ1-6; tentative D call: TRBD1 (5 bases). The DNA for the CDR3 is TGCGCCAGCAGCTTGACCGGGGGTAATTCACCCCTCCACTTT. Its translation: CASSLTGGNSPLHF.